The 21 T cell receptor beta chains given below trace back to one sample, sequenced in a study of T cells in Graves' hyperthyroidism and ophthalmopathy. Amplified TCR beta CDR3 regions came from RNA transcripts. RT-PCR in the first round (using the HTBI primer set) targeted the TCR CDR3. TCRdb independently ran MiXCR on the multiplex PCR reads; one entry per CDR3 protein. The data show about 610,000 distinct CDR3 sequences, roughly a sixth seen once. The sequenced material came from blood. The receptor set was obtained from a woman aged 35 to 49 with Graves' ophthalmopathy.

This clonotype appeared a few times. V usage is TRBV20-1 and J usage is TRBJ1-3, with 9 bases identical to TRBD1. Germline-derived CDR1 and CDR2 are DFQATT and SNEGSKA (reference sequence). The CDR3 is 18 residues long. The junction had 13 bases not matched to a gene; V was cut back by 0 bases and J by 4 bases. The CDR3 protein is CSARDGGQGMEWGNTIYF. Here the CDR3 DNA reads TGCAGTGCTAGAGATGGCGGACAGGGGATGGAGTGGGGAAACACCATATATTTT.

The table lists this clonotype with a few counts. The chain employs TRBV7-9 and TRBJ1-4, with 7 bases fitting TRBD1. The germline CDR1 and CDR2 sequences are SEHNR and FQNEAQ (reference sequence). CDR3 size: 16 residues. V was pared by 2 bases and J by 6 bases, with 9 bases of the junction left unmatched. CDR3 sequence: CASSLRGATGYEKLFF. CDR3 DNA sequence: TGTGCCAGCAGCTTAAGGGGAGCGACAGGGTATGAAAAACTGTTTTTT.

This sequence joins TRBV9 and TRBJ2-1, with 13 bases that match TRBD2. The CDR3 runs to 18 residues. The germline V gene has CDR1 SGDLS and CDR2 YYNGEE. Trimming removed 3 bases from V and 5 bases from J; junction bases left unmatched: 11. CDR3 in DNA: TGTGCCAGCAGCGCAACTACTAGCGGGAGGGCCCAAGACAATGAGCAGTTCTTC. This translates into CASSATTSGRAQDNEQFF.

This clonotype has a handful of counts. The chain has TRBV5-1 and TRBJ2-5, with D tentatively TRBD1 (6 bases). V was shortened by 3 bases and J by 4 bases, with 13 bases between the two germline ends. Germline loops: CDR1 SGHRS, CDR2 YFSETQ. The CDR3 extends over 14 amino acids. Here the CDR3 DNA reads TGCGCCAGCAGCTGGGCCGGGACAACAGAGACCCAGTACTTC. This encodes CASSWAGTTETQYF.

This sequence joins TRBV20-1 and TRBJ2-1; tentative D call: TRBD1 (6 bases). The germline V gene encodes CDR1 DFQATT and CDR2 SNEGSKA (reference sequence). The CDR3 loop spans 15 amino acids. V was trimmed by 2 bases and J by 6 bases, leaving 17 bases between them. The CDR3 here is CSARKQGKKGNEQFF. CDR3 nucleotide sequence: TGCAGTGCTAGAAAACAGGGTAAGAAAGGCAATGAGCAGTTCTTC.

Note on this clonotype: Mismatch with germline at one junction end may stem from a read error. The chain couples TRBV14 to TRBJ2-5; D not resolved. The CDR3 totals 13 residues. Germline CDR1 SGHDN, CDR2 FVKESK. As DNA, the CDR3 is TGTGCCAGCAGCCAAGAGTATGAGCTGGACCAGAACTTC. This encodes CASSQEYELDQNF.

This clonotype was seen repeatedly, ten times or more. CDR3 residues: CSASGLSSYEQYF. In DNA, the CDR3 is TGCAGTGCTTCAGGCTTGAGCTCCTACGAGCAGTACTTC. The chain recombines TRBV20-1 with TRBJ2-7; D is ambiguous. The germline gives CDR1 DFQATT, CDR2 SNEGSKA (reference sequence). V dropped 5 bases and J dropped 0 bases, with 11 bases sitting between them. This CDR3 has 13 amino acids.

In this sample, this clonotype turned up many times. The chain uses TRBV18 and TRBJ2-3; D is possibly TRBD1 or TRBD2 (5 bases each). Germline V lookup: CDR1 KGHSH, CDR2 LQKENI. The V gene lost 2 bases and the J gene lost 4 bases, with 13 bases spanning the gap. The CDR3 contains 15 residues. In nucleotides, the CDR3 is TGTGCCAGCTCACCAGAGGCAGGGAGAGCAGATACGCAGTATTTT. The encoded protein is CASSPEAGRADTQYF.

The rearrangement uses TRBV6-1 and TRBJ1-2, with D perhaps TRBD1 (6 bases). The CDR3 totals 13 residues. Deletions cut 8 bases from V and 2 bases from J, with 12 bases between. Germline V gene lookup returns CDR1 MNHNS and CDR2 SASEGT. The CDR3 DNA is TGTGCCAGCGTTTCGGGGACAAACTATGGCTACACCTTC. This translates into CASVSGTNYGYTF.

There are many counts of this clonotype. V usage is TRBV6-1 and J usage is TRBJ2-7, with a tentative D call TRBD1 (7 bases). V lost 6 bases to trimming and J lost 2 bases, with 11 bases between them. Per germline, CDR1 MNHNS and CDR2 SASEGT. The CDR3 loop spans 13 amino acids. CDR3 DNA sequence: TGTGCCAGCAGGCGGGGACAGACCTACGAGCAGTACTTC. Translation: CASRRGQTYEQYF.

This clonotype was counted a few times. A much more abundant neighbour one base away suggests this may be a read error. The chain links TRBV28 to TRBJ1-2, with a weak D call TRBD1 (5 bases). This CDR3 comprises 13 residues. The V end was cut by 7 bases, the J end by 6 bases, with 15 bases between. CDR1 MDHEN and CDR2 SYDVKM come from the germline V gene. CDR3 protein: CASNLWAGDGYTF. The CDR3 coding sequence is TGTGCCAGCAACCTCTGGGCGGGGGATGGCTACACCTTC.

The chain employs TRBV4-1 and TRBJ2-1, with D perhaps matching TRBD1 or TRBD2 (5 bases each). The CDR3 length is 16 residues. Trimming removed 4 bases at V and 1 base at J, with 14 bases between. From germline, CDR1 is MGHRA and CDR2 YSYEKL. CDR3 sequence (DNA): TGCGCCAGCAGCCCGTGGGGGTCGGAGTCCTACAATGAGCAGTTCTTC. This gives the protein CASSPWGSESYNEQFF.

This clonotype was seen a single time. The genes are TRBV6-2 or TRBV6-3 and TRBJ1-6; tentative D call: TRBD1 (5 bases). Per germline, CDR1 MNHEY and CDR2 SVGEGT. The V and J ends lost 5 bases and 9 bases respectively, with 11 bases between them. The CDR3 runs to 13 residues. The CDR3 sequence: CASSDYGASPLHF. CDR3 sequence (DNA): TGTGCCAGCAGTGACTACGGGGCTTCACCCCTCCACTTT.

This clonotype was seen at least ten times. The genes are TRBV12-3 or TRBV12-4 and TRBJ1-2, with 7 bases that match TRBD1. The CDR3 consists of 13 residues. V gave up 6 bases and J gave up 7 bases; unmatched junction bases: 8. The CDR3 DNA follows: TGTGCCAGCAGGACCGACAGGGTTGGTGGCTACACCTTC. The encoded protein is CASRTDRVGGYTF.

This clonotype was seen at least ten times. The CDR3 sequence: CASSLGDRLLGYTF. CDR3 nucleotide sequence: TGTGCCAGCAGTTTAGGGGACAGGCTGCTTGGCTACACCTTC. The rearrangement uses TRBV28 and TRBJ1-2, with 8 bases identical to TRBD1. Unmatched junction bases numbered 6, after V lost 2 bases and J lost 7 bases. Germline CDR1 and CDR2: MDHEN and SYDVKM. The CDR3 extends over 14 amino acids.

The V gene is TRBV27, the J gene TRBJ1-5; D is unclear. V gave up 5 bases and J gave up 2 bases, with 10 bases separating them. The germline CDR1 and CDR2 sequences are MNHEY and SMNVEV (reference sequence). CDR3 length equals 14 residues. The CDR3 nucleotides read TGTGCCAGCAGTCCTGCGTTTGGCAATCAGCCCCAGCATTTT. It specifies CASSPAFGNQPQHF.

The table lists this clonotype with a count of one. The chain joins TRBV3-1 to TRBJ2-1; no definite D call. V was cut by 0 bases and J by 9 bases, with 9 bases left in between. The CDR3 spans 13 residues. Germline CDR1 is LGHDT and CDR2 is YNNKEL (reference sequence). CDR3 region: CASSQEVDFEQFF. Written as DNA, the CDR3 is TGTGCCAGCAGCCAAGAGGTAGATTTTGAGCAGTTCTTC.

Comments on this clonotype: Its ends do not fully match the called genes, so a read error is possible. The chain has TRBV13 and TRBJ2-7, with D perhaps matching TRBD1 or TRBD2 (5 bases each). The CDR3 runs to 14 residues. Germline CDR1 and CDR2: PRHDT and FYEKMQ (reference sequence). CDR3 amino acids: CASSLGQGDREQYF. Here the CDR3 DNA reads TGTGCCAGCAGTTTAGGGCAGGGAGATCGCGAGCAGTACTTC.

The rearrangement links TRBV2 to TRBJ1-4; D unresolved. Germline lookup yields CDR1 SNHLY and CDR2 FYNNEI. This CDR3 comprises 14 residues. Trimming pared 5 bases from V and 1 base from J, leaving 8 bases between. The DNA for the CDR3 is TGTGCCAGCAGTAACAAGCAAACTAATGAAAAACTGTTTTTT. Amino acid sequence: CASSNKQTNEKLFF.

The chain uses TRBV27 and TRBJ2-2; the D gene is possibly TRBD2 (5 bases). The CDR3 is 15 residues long. Germline CDR1 and CDR2: MNHEY and SMNVEV (reference sequence). V lost 9 bases and J 5 bases, leaving 19 bases between the germline ends. CDR3 DNA: TGTGCCAGACAGAGTCGGGGTAAAATGACCGGGGAGCTGTTTTTT. It translates to CARQSRGKMTGELFF.

This clonotype was found a few times. V usage is TRBV29-1 and J usage is TRBJ2-1; D gene uncertain. Germline values: CDR1 SQVTM, CDR2 ANQGSEA. This CDR3 region has 14 residues. V dropped 7 bases and J dropped 5 bases, with 18 bases sitting between them. CDR3 nucleotide sequence: TGCAGCGCGCAAACCACCCGGGCGAACAATGAGCAGTTCTTC. Translated, it gives CSAQTTRANNEQFF.